These T cell receptor beta chains were read from a single sample in a study of tumor and adjacent non-tumor tissue in lung cancer. TCRdb re-called the multiplex PCR reads through MiXCR, storing one row per CDR3 protein. The table has 90,000 to 100,000 distinct CDR3 sequences, 75% to 90% seen once; the top ten hold roughly 33%. The sequenced sample was distant non-tumor lung tissue. Receptors were obtained from a man aged 60-69 years with small cell lung cancer. The CDR3 runs from the conserved cysteine through the conserved F or W. The D gene is left open where the match is weak. Clone size is given for some rows only: seen once, a few or many times, or a class if the clone is expanded.

J gene,V gene,clone size,D gene,CDR3 DNA,CDR3 protein
TRBJ2-5,TRBV6-2/TRBV6-3,.,.,TGTACCATCAGCGACGCCGCCCAAGAGACCCAGTACTTC,CTISDAAQETQYF
TRBJ2-1,TRBV7-9,few,.,TGTGCCAGCAGCGATCTGTCCGACAATGAGCAGTTCTTC,CASSDLSDNEQFF
TRBJ2-1,TRBV14,many,TRBD1,TGTGCCAGCAGCCCAGGGCGGGGACAGGGTAGCTACAATGAGCAGTTCTTC,CASSPGRGQGSYNEQFF
TRBJ1-4,TRBV5-1,.,.,TGCGCCAGTAACCACTCTGCTAGAAATGAAAAACTGTTTTTT,CASNHSARNEKLFF
TRBJ1-2,TRBV11-2,.,.,TGTGCCAGCAACCGGACGACTAACTACTGCTACACCTTC,CASNRTTNYCYTF
TRBJ1-4,TRBV29-1,.,TRBD1,TGCAGCGCAAGAGGGGGCGCCGGTGATAAACTGTTTTTT,CSARGGAGDKLFF
TRBJ2-3,TRBV4-1,.,.,TGCGCCAGCAGCCAAAATGTGACAGTCGTTAACACAGATACGCAGTATTTT,CASSQNVTVVNTDTQYF
TRBJ2-1,TRBV11-1,.,.,TGTACCAGCAGCTTAGAGAGGACGACCTACAATGGGCTGTTCTTC,CTSSLERTTYNGLFF
TRBJ2-3,TRBV29-1,.,.,TGTAGCGTTGAGCGCGGTACCCCAAGAACAGACACGCAGTATTTT,CSVERGTPRTDTQYF
TRBJ2-1,TRBV6-1,.,.,TGTGCCAGCATCTTTAGCGAGAGTAGGAGTGAGCAGCTCTTC,CASIFSESRSEQLF